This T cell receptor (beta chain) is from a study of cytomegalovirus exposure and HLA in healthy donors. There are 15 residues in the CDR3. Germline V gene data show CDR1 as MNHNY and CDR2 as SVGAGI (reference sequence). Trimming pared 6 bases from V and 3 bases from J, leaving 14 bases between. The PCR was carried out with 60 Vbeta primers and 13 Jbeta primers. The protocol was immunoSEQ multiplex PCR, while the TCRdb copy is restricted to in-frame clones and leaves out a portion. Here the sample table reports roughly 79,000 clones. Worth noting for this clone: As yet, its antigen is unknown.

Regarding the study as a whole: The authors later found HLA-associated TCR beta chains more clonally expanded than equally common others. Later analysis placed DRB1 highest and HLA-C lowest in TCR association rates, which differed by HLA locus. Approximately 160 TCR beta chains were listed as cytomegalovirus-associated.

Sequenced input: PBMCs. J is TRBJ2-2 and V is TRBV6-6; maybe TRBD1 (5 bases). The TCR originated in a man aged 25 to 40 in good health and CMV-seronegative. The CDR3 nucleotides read TGTGCCAGCAGAAGACGGCAGGGTGACACCGGGGAGCTGTTTTTT. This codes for CASRRRQGDTGELFF.